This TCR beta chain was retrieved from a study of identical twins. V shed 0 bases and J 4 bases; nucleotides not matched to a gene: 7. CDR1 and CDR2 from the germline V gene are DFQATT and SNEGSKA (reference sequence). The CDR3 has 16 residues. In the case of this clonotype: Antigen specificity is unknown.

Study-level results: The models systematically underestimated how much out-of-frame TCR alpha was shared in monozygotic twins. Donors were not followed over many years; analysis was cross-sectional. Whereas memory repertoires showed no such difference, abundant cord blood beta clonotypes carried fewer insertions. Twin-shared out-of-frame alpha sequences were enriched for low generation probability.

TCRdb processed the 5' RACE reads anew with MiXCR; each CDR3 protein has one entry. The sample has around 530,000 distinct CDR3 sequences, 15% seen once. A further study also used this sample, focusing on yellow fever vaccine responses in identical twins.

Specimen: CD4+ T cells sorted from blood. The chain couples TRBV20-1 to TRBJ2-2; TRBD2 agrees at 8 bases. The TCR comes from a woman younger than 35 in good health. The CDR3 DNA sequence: TGCAGTGCTAGAGATCACAGCGGGAGTCTCACCGGGGAGCTGTTTTTT. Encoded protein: CSARDHSGSLTGELFF.